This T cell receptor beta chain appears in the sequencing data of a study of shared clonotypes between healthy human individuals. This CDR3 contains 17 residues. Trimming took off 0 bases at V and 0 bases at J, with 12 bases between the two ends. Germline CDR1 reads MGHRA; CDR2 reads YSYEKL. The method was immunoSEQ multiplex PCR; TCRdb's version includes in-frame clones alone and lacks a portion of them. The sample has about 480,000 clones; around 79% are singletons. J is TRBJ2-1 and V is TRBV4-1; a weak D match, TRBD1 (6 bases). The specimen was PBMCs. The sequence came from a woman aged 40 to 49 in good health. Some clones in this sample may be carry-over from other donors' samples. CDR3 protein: CASSQDEGRGSYNEQFF. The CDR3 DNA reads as TGCGCCAGCAGCCAAGATGAGGGCAGGGGCTCCTACAATGAGCAGTTCTTC.